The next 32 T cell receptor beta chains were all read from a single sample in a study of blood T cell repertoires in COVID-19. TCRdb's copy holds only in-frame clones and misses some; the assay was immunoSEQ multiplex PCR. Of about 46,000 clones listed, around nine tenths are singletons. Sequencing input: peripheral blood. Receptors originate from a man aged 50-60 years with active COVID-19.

This CDR3 is CASSHQASGQFF. The CDR3 bases are TGTGCCAGCAGCCATCAAGCCTCGGGGCAGTTCTTC. This chain connects TRBV7-3 to TRBJ2-1; D gene uncertain. Germline V gene lookup returns CDR1 SGHTA and CDR2 FQGTGA. Trimming stripped 5 bases from V and 12 bases from J, with 14 bases between. The CDR3 runs 12 residues.

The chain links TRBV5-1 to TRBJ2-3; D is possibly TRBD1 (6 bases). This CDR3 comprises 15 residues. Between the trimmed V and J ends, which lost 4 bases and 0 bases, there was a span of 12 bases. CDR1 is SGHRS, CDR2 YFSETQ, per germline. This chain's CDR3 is CASSPGHHSTDTQYF. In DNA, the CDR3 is TGCGCCAGCAGCCCGGGACACCATAGCACAGATACGCAGTATTTT.

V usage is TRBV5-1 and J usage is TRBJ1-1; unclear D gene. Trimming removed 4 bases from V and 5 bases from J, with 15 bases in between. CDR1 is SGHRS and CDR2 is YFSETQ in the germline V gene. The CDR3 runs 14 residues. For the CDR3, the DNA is TGCGCCAGCAGCACTGCTACAACGGGGACTGAAGCTTTCTTT. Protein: CASSTATTGTEAFF.

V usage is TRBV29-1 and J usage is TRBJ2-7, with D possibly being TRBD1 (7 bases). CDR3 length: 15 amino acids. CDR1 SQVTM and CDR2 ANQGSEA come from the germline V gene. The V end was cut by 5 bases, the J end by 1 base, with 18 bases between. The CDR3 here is CSVRQGGPLSYEQYF. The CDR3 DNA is TGCAGCGTTCGTCAGGGGGGCCCCCTATCCTACGAGCAGTACTTC.

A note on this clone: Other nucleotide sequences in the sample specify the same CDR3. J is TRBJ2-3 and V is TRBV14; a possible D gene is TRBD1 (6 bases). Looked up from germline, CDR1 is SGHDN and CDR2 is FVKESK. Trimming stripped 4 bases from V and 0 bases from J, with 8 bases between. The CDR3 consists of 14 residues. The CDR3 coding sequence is TGTGCCAGCAGCCCAGGACAGAGCACAGATACGCAGTATTTT. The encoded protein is CASSPGQSTDTQYF.

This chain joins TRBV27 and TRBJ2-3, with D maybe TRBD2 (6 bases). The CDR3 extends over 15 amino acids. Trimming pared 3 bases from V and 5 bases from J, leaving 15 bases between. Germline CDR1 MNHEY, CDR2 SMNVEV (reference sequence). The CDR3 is CASSFLGGEGDTQYF. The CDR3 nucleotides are TGTGCCAGCAGTTTTTTGGGAGGTGAGGGAGATACGCAGTATTTT.

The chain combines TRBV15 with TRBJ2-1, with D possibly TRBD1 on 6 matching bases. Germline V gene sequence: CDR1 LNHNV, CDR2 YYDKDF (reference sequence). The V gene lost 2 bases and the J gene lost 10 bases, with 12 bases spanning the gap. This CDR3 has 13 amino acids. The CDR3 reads CATSRTGTREQFF. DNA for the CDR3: TGTGCCACCAGCAGAACCGGGACACGAGAGCAGTTCTTC. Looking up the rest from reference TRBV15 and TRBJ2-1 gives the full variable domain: DAMVIQNPRYQVTQFGKPVTLSCSQTLNHNVMYWYQQKSSQAPKLLFHYYDKDFNNEADTPDNFQSRRPNTSFCFLDIRSPGLGDTAMYLCATSRTGTREQFFGPGTRLTVL.

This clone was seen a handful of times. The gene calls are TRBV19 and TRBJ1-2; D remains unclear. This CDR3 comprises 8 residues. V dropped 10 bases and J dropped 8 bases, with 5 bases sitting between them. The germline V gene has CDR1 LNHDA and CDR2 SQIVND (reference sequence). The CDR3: CATGGYTF. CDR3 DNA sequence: TGTGCCACGGGGGGCTACACCTTC. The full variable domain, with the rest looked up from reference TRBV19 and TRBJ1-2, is DGGITQSPKYLFRKEGQNVTLSCEQNLNHDAMYWYRQDPGQGLRLIYYSQIVNDFQKGDIAEGYSVSREKKESFPLTVTSAQKNPTAFYLCATGGYTFGSGTRLTVV.

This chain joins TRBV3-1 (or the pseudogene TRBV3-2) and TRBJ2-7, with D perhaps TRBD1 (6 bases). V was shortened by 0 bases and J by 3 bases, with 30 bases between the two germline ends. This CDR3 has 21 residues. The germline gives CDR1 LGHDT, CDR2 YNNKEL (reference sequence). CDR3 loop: CASSQERTGLLRDKAYYEQYF. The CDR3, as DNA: TGTGCCAGCAGCCAAGAAAGGACCGGACTCCTCCGGGACAAGGCCTACTACGAGCAGTACTTC.

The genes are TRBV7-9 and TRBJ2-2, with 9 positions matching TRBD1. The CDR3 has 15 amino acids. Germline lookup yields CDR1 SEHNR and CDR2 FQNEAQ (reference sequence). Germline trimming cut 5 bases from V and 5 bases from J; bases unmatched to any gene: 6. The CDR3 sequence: CASSPAGQGTGELFF. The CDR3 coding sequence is TGTGCCAGCAGCCCTGCGGGACAGGGAACCGGGGAGCTGTTTTTT.

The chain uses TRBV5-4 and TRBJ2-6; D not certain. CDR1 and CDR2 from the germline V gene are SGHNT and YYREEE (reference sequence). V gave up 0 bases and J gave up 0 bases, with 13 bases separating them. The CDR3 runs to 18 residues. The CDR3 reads CASSLVVRFDSGANVLTF. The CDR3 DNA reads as TGTGCCAGCAGCTTGGTGGTGCGGTTCGACTCTGGGGCCAACGTCCTGACTTTC.

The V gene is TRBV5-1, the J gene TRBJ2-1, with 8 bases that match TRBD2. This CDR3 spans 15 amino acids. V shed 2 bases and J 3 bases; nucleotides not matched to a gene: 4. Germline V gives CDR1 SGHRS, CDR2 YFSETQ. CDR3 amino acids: CASSLGGRIYNEQFF. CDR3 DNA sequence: TGCGCCAGCAGCTTAGGCGGGAGGATCTACAATGAGCAGTTCTTC.

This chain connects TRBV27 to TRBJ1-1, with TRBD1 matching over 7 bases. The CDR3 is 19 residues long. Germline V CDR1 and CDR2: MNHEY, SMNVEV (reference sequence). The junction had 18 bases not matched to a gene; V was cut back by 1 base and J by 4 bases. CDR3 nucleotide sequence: TGTGCCAGCAGTTTATTATGGGGAAGACAGGGTGGTGTATTCACTGAAGCTTTCTTT. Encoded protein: CASSLLWGRQGGVFTEAFF.

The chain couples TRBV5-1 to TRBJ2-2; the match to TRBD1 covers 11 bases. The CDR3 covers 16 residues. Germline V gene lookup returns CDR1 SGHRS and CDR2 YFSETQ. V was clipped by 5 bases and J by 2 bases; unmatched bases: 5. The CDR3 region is CASSTGQGENTGELFF. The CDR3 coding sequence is TGCGCCAGCAGTACGGGACAGGGGGAAAACACCGGGGAGCTGTTTTTT. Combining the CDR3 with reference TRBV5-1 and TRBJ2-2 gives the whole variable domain KAGVTQTPRYLIKTRGQQVTLSCSPISGHRSVSWYQQTPGQGLQFLFEYFSETQRNKGNFPGRFSGRQFSNSRSEMNVSTLELGDSALYLCASSTGQGENTGELFFGEGSRLTVL.

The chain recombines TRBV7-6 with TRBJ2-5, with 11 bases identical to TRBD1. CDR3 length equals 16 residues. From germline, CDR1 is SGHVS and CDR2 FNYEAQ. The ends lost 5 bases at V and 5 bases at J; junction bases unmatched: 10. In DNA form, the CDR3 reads TGTGCCAGCAGCATTAGGACAGGGGGCGTATCGGAGACCCAGTACTTC. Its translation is CASSIRTGGVSETQYF.

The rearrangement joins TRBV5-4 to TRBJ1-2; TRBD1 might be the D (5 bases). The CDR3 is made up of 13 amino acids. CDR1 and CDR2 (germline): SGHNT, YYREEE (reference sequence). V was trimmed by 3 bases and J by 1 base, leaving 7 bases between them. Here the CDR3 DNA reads TGTGCCAGCAGCTCTGACAGTAACTATGGCTACACCTTC. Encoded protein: CASSSDSNYGYTF.

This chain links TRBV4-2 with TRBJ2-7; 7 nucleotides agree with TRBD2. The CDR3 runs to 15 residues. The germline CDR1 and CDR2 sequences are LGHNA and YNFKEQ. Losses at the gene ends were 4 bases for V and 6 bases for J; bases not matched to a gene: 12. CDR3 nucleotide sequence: TGTGCCAGCAGCCTAATCGGGGGGAACTCCGTCGAGCAGTACTTC. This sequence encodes CASSLIGGNSVEQYF.

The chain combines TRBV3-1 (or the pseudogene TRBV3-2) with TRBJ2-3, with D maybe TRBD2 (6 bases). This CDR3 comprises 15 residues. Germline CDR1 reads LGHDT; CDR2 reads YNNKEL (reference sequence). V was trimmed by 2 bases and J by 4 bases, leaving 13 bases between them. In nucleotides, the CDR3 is TGTGCCAGCAGCCAACGGGGGTCCCGGGCAGATACGCAGTATTTT. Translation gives CASSQRGSRADTQYF.

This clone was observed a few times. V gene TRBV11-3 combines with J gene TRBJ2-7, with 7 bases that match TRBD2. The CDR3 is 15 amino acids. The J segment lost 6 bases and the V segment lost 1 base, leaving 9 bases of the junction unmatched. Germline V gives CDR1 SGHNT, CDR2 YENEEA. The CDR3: CASSLASGLGTEQYF. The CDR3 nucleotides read TGTGCCAGCAGCTTAGCATCCGGACTAGGTACCGAGCAGTACTTC.

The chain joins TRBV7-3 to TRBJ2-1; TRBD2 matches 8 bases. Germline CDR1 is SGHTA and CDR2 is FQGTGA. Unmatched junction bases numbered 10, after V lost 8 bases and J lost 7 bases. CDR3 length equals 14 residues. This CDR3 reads CASSLSGRSNEQFF. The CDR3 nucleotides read TGTGCCAGCTCCCTCAGCGGGAGATCAAATGAGCAGTTCTTC.

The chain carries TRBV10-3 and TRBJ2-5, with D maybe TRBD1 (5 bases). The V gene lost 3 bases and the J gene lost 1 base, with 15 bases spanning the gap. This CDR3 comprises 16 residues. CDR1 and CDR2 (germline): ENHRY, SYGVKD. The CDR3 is CAISDWGRDPQETQYF. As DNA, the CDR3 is TGTGCCATCAGTGATTGGGGCAGGGATCCCCAAGAGACCCAGTACTTC.

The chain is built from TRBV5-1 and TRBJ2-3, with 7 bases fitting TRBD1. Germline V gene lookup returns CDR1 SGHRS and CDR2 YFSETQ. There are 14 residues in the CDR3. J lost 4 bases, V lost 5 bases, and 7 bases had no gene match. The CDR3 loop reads CASRAAGGPDTQYF. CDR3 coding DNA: TGCGCCAGCAGAGCCGCAGGGGGTCCAGATACGCAGTATTTT.

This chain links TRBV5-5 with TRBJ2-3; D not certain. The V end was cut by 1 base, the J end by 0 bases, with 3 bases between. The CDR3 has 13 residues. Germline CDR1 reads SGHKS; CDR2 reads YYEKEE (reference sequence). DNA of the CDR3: TGTGCCAGCAGCTTGCCGAGCACAGATACGCAGTATTTT. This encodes CASSLPSTDTQYF.

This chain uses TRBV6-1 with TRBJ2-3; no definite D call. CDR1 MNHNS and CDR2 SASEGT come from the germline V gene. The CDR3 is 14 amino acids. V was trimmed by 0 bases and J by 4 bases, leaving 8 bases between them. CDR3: CASSEASRADTQYF. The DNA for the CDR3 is TGTGCCAGCAGTGAAGCGAGTCGAGCAGATACGCAGTATTTT.

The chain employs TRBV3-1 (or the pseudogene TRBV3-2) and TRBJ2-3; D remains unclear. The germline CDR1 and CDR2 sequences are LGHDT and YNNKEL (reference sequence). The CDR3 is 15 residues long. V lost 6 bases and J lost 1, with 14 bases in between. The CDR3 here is CASRGFGGRTDTQYF. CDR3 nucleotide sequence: TGTGCCAGCAGGGGTTTTGGCGGCCGCACAGATACGCAGTATTTT.

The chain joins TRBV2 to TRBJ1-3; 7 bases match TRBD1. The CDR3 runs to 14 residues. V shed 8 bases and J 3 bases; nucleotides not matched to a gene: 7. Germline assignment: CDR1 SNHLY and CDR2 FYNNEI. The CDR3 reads CASSSGGSGNTIYF. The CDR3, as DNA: TGTGCCAGCTCCTCAGGGGGTAGTGGAAACACCATATATTTT.

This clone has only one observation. CDR3 in DNA: TGTGCCAGCAGCCCTAGGGACATTGGGATTAGCTATGGCTACACCTTC. It specifies CASSPRDIGISYGYTF. The chain carries TRBV6-2 or TRBV6-3 and TRBJ1-2, with D perhaps matching TRBD1 (6 bases). Per the germline V gene, CDR1 is MNHEY and CDR2 is SVGEGT. The CDR3 covers 16 residues. V shed 6 bases and J shed 4 bases, with 21 bases lying between them.

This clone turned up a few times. The CDR3 nucleotides read TGTGCCAGCAGTACAGGAGGGGGCGCTTTTTACGAGCAGTACTTC. As protein: CASSTGGGAFYEQYF. V gene TRBV7-3 combines with J gene TRBJ2-7, with D maybe TRBD1 (7 bases). Germline V CDR1 and CDR2: SGHTA, FQGTGA. V gave up 6 bases and J gave up 4 bases, with 19 bases separating them. The CDR3 extends over 15 amino acids.

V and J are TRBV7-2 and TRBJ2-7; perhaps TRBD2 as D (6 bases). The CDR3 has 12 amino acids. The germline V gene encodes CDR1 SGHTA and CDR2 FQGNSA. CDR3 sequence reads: CGRGPESYEQYF. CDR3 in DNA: TGTGGGAGGGGTCCAGAGTCCTACGAGCAGTACTTC.

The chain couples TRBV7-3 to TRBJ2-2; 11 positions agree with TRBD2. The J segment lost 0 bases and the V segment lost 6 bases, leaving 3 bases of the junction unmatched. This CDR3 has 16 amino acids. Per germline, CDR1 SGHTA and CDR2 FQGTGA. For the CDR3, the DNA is TGTGCCAGCAGGACTAGCGGGGCCTCGAACACCGGGGAGCTGTTTTTT. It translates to CASRTSGASNTGELFF.

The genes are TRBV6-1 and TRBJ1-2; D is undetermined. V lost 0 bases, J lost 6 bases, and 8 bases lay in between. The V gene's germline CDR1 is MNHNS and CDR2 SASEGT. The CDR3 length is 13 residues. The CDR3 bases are TGTGCCAGCAGTGAAGCATTGCGGGATGGCTACACCTTC. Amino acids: CASSEALRDGYTF.

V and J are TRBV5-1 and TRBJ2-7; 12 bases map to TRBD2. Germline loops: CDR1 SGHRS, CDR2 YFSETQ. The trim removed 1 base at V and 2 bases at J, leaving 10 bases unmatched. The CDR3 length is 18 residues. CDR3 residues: CASSLRTSGRPFPYEQYF. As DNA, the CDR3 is TGCGCCAGCAGCTTGCGAACTAGCGGGAGGCCTTTTCCCTACGAGCAGTACTTC.